The clone carrying this T cell receptor beta chain occurred a few times. As yet, its antigen is unknown. This sample stems from a study of cytomegalovirus exposure and HLA in healthy donors. J lost 1 base, V lost 3 bases, and 2 bases had no gene match. From germline, CDR1 is SGHTA and CDR2 FQGNSA. The CDR3 is 15 amino acids. Both 60 Vbeta primers and 13 Jbeta primers went into the PCR. TCRdb keeps only in-frame clones here, not all; method: immunoSEQ multiplex PCR. The table includes around 100,000 clones, 60% to 85% detected once. Regarding the study as a whole: Among immune exposure information, only CMV serostatus was available. In an earlier analysis, about 87% or about 30%: the productive usage of most TCR beta V segments. Certain indistinguishable V segments, among them TRBV6-2 and TRBV6-3, were excluded. Among the most significant clusters, several appeared linked to common viral pathogens in a later analysis.

The TCR comes from a man in his fifties or sixties in good health and CMV-seronegative. The chain uses TRBV7-2 and TRBJ1-1; TRBD1 aligns across 10 bases. The sequenced sample was PBMCs. The CDR3 bases are TGTGCCAGCAGCTTTGGGGACAGGGGGAACACTGAAGCTTTCTTT. Protein sequence: CASSFGDRGNTEAFF.